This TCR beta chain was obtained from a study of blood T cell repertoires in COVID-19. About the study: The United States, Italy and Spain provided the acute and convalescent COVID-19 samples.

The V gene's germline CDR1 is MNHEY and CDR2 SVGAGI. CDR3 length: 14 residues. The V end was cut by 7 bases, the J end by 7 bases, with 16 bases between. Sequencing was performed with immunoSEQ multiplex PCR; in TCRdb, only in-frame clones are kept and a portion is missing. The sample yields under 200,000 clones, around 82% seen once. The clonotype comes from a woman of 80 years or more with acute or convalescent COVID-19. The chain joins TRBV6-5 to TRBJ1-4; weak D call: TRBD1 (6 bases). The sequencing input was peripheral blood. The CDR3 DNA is TGTGCCAGCAATCCGGGGGGCGGGGTTGAAAAACTGTTTTTT. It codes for CASNPGGGVEKLFF.